This T cell receptor (beta chain) emerged from a study of blood T cell repertoires in COVID-19. Whole-study context: In each case, the material was cDNA or gDNA derived from T cells, B-cell-depleted T cells, or PBMCs.

Germline CDR1 is LGHDT and CDR2 is YNNKEL (reference sequence). CDR3 size: 14 residues. V was shortened by 6 bases and J by 1 base, with 12 bases between the two germline ends. In the source study's methods: Reference gene primer amplification gave nucleated cell count estimates. The repertoire was sequenced with immunoSEQ multiplex PCR; TCRdb's copy has only in-frame clones and lacks some. That table furnishes V, J and clone size, whereas the DNA furnished D and trimming. The sample shows around 81,000 clones, 80% of them seen only once. The chain joins TRBV3-1 (or the pseudogene TRBV3-2) to TRBJ1-2, with D possibly TRBD1 on 5 matching bases. The sequence was collected from a human donor in a cohort sampled during active COVID-19. Source material: peripheral blood. Here the CDR3 reads CASRKAGGNYGYTF. CDR3 bases: TGTGCCAGCAGGAAGGCGGGGGGTAACTATGGCTACACCTTC.